This T cell receptor beta chain was identified during a study of beta chain features in type 1 diabetes. Overall study context: Similarity in age, gender and cell yields was seen between patients and healthy donors.

Expressed TCRB transcripts were sequenced because the entire RNA isolate underwent reverse transcription. Only in-frame clones appear in the TCRdb table, and some are missing; sequencing was by immunoSEQ multiplex PCR. The sample lists approximately 23,000 clones; roughly three quarters were seen once. In germline, CDR1 is KGHSH, CDR2 LQKENI. The CDR3 extends over 16 amino acids. Deletions cut 3 bases from V and 4 bases from J, with 18 bases between. Every donor had blood drawn once into heparin, about 116 mL on average. Sorting of CD4+ naive, central memory, regulatory and stem cell-like memory cells was performed via CD45RO/CCR7/CD25/CD127/CD95/CD27. Over 95% purity was reached by all sorted populations.

V usage is TRBV18 and J usage is TRBJ1-1; a possible D gene is TRBD1 (5 bases). The specimen was Tregs from blood. This clonotype was sampled from a middle-aged woman in good health. For the CDR3, the DNA is TGTGCCAGCTCACCTAGAGAAACAGGCTTTGGCACTGAAGCTTTCTTT. Its translation: CASSPRETGFGTEAFF.